The next 17 T cell receptor beta chains were all read from a single sample in a study of blood T cells in healthy people across ages. A second PCR, run for about 6 to 11 cycles, used a sample-barcoded 5' primer plus a J-beta primer mix. From the 5' RACE reads, TCRdb called clonotypes with MiXCR, one entry per CDR3 protein. The top ten hold approximately 7% of the sample, which has roughly 1,300,000 distinct CDR3 sequences, 59% seen once. The sequenced sample consisted of blood. The receptors originated from a man younger than 35 in good health.

This clonotype showed up many times. V and J are TRBV6-6 and TRBJ2-5; 8 bases line up with TRBD1. J gave up 5 bases and V 2 bases, and 4 bases lay outside the gene matches. CDR3 size: 14 residues. Germline CDR1 MNHNY, CDR2 SVGAGI (reference sequence). CDR3 coding DNA: TGTGCCAGCAGTTACACAGGGGGTCAGGAGACCCAGTACTTC. Residues: CASSYTGGQETQYF.

The CDR3 loop reads CSASRGGGNQPQHF. CDR3 sequence (DNA): TGCAGTGCTAGTCGAGGGGGCGGCAATCAGCCCCAGCATTTT. The chain carries TRBV20-1 and TRBJ1-5; 7 bases are a match to TRBD1. Trimming took 3 bases from V and 2 from J; bases not matched to a gene: 4. Germline CDR1 DFQATT, CDR2 SNEGSKA (reference sequence). The CDR3 is 14 amino acids.

V and J are TRBV11-2 and TRBJ2-1; the D gene is possibly TRBD1 (6 bases). Trimming left V 5 bases short and J 0 bases short, with 17 bases between. Germline loops: CDR1 SGHAT, CDR2 FQNNGV. This CDR3 has 17 residues. The DNA for the CDR3 is TGTGCCAGCAGCCAGGGGTCGCAGGCTTTCTCCTACAATGAGCAGTTCTTC. Translation: CASSQGSQAFSYNEQFF.

J is TRBJ2-7 and V is TRBV7-2; D tentatively reads TRBD1 or TRBD2 (6 bases each). The CDR3 is 16 amino acids. V lost 2 bases and J lost 2, with 16 bases in between. CDR1 and CDR2 (germline): SGHTA, FQGNSA. The CDR3: CASSLIADSSTYEQYF. The CDR3 DNA reads TGTGCCAGCAGCTTAATAGCGGACAGCTCAACCTACGAGCAGTACTTC.

The table lists this clonotype with a count of one. V gene TRBV6-6 combines with J gene TRBJ2-5; maybe TRBD1 (6 bases). Matching the DNA end better, TRBJ2-4 makes the J call doubtful. Germline assignment: CDR1 MNHNY and CDR2 SVGAGI (reference sequence). The CDR3 consists of 16 residues. The CDR3 DNA is TGTGCCAGCAGTCCAGCATTCAGGGGAGCCAAAAACATTCAGTACTTC. Translating gives CASSPAFRGAKNIQYF.

J is TRBJ1-2 and V is TRBV4-1; D unresolved. The CDR3 totals 15 residues. Per germline, CDR1 MGHRA and CDR2 YSYEKL. Trimming pared 0 bases from V and 4 bases from J, leaving 12 bases between. In DNA form, the CDR3 reads TGCGCCAGCAGCCAAGATAGAACAAGAGGCTATGGCTACACCTTC. Amino acids: CASSQDRTRGYGYTF.

The chain couples TRBV10-3 to TRBJ2-7; D assignment may be TRBD1 or TRBD2 (5 bases each). Germline lookup yields CDR1 ENHRY and CDR2 SYGVKD. V lost 4 bases and J lost 6, with 19 bases in between. This CDR3 region has 15 residues. This chain's CDR3 is CAISAPGPPGGEQYF. As DNA, the CDR3 is TGTGCCATCAGTGCACCGGGACCCCCTGGGGGCGAGCAGTACTTC.

The rearrangement joins TRBV2 to TRBJ1-1, with a weak D call TRBD1 (6 bases). Germline lookup yields CDR1 SNHLY and CDR2 FYNNEI. V lost 4 bases and J lost 4, with 25 bases in between. The CDR3 totals 18 residues. CDR3 protein: CASSAQTGVENEGTEAFF. CDR3 nucleotides: TGTGCCAGCAGTGCTCAGACAGGCGTGGAGAATGAGGGCACTGAAGCTTTCTTT.

V and J are TRBV2 and TRBJ1-1; D remains unclear. Germline lookup yields CDR1 SNHLY and CDR2 FYNNEI. The CDR3 runs to 13 residues. V shed 2 bases and J shed 0 bases, with 4 bases lying between them. The CDR3 region has the DNA TGTGCCAGCAGTGAACATCTGAACACTGAAGCTTTCTTT. It is translated as CASSEHLNTEAFF.

This clonotype was counted only a few times. V and J are TRBV9 and TRBJ2-3, with TRBD2 matching 13 bases. The CDR3 length is 16 residues. Looked up from germline, CDR1 is SGDLS and CDR2 is YYNGEE. J was trimmed by 5 bases and V by 4 bases; bases with no gene match: 7. CDR3 region: CASSTRTSGGRDTQYF. The CDR3 DNA reads as TGTGCCAGCAGCACCCGGACTAGCGGGGGTAGAGATACGCAGTATTTT.

Of note for this clonotype: One junction end does not reproduce the germline sequence, and a read error may be involved. This sequence joins TRBV11-2 and TRBJ2-5; D is possibly TRBD2 (5 bases). The CDR3 extends over 13 amino acids. Germline V gene lookup returns CDR1 SGHAT and CDR2 FQNNGV. The CDR3 coding sequence is TGTGCCAGCAGCTTAGATTACATGGAGGAGTTTGACTTC. It yields the protein CASSLDYMEEFDF. The full variable domain, its missing parts supplied by reference TRBV11-2 and TRBJ2-5, is EAGVAQSPRYKIIEKRQSVAFWCNPISGHATLYWYQQILGQGPKLLIQFQNNGVVDDSQLPKDRFSAERLKGVDSTLKIQPAKLEDSAVYLCASSLDYMEEFDFGPGTRLLVL.

In its sample, this clonotype was seen many times. This chain uses TRBV6-5 with TRBJ2-7, with TRBD1 identical over 7 bases. The CDR3 extends over 13 amino acids. In germline, CDR1 is MNHEY, CDR2 SVGAGI. The junction had 8 bases not matched to a gene; V was cut back by 10 bases and J by 2 bases. The chain's CDR3 is CANNTGATYEQYF. The CDR3 DNA is TGTGCCAACAACACAGGGGCTACCTACGAGCAGTACTTC.

This clonotype came up a few times. The chain is built from TRBV12-3 or TRBV12-4 and TRBJ2-5, with 9 bases fitting TRBD2. There are 14 residues in the CDR3. V was clipped by 3 bases and J by 3 bases; unmatched bases: 2. The CDR3: CASSFRLAEETQYF. As DNA, the CDR3 is TGTGCCAGCAGTTTTAGACTAGCGGAAGAGACCCAGTACTTC.

The rearrangement joins TRBV20-1 to TRBJ1-6; D is possibly TRBD1 (6 bases). The CDR3 runs to 16 residues. Per the germline V gene, CDR1 is DFQATT and CDR2 is SNEGSKA (reference sequence). Trimming removed 3 bases from V and 2 bases from J, with 14 bases in between. CDR3 residues: CSARVGGRAYNSPLHF. The CDR3 nucleotides are TGCAGTGCTAGGGTCGGGGGGCGCGCCTATAATTCACCCCTCCACTTT.

CDR3 residues: CASSLSRTESGANVLTF. CDR3 nucleotides: TGTGCCAGCAGTCTCTCTCGGACGGAGTCTGGGGCCAACGTCCTGACTTTC. The rearrangement links TRBV27 to TRBJ2-6, with D hard to call. V was clipped by 5 bases and J by 1 base, with 15 bases between them. CDR1 MNHEY and CDR2 SMNVEV come from the germline V gene (reference sequence). The CDR3 has 17 residues.

The chain joins TRBV5-1 to TRBJ1-1; no reliable D call. Germline CDR1 reads SGHRS; CDR2 reads YFSETQ. The CDR3 is made up of 15 amino acids. Trimming removed 5 bases from V and 1 base from J, with 15 bases in between. In nucleotides, the CDR3 is TGCGCCAGCAGTCCTATACCCCGGGAGAACACTGAAGCTTTCTTT. This codes for CASSPIPRENTEAFF. Full variable domain (remainder filled in from reference TRBV5-1 and TRBJ1-1): KAGVTQTPRYLIKTRGQQVTLSCSPISGHRSVSWYQQTPGQGLQFLFEYFSETQRNKGNFPGRFSGRQFSNSRSEMNVSTLELGDSALYLCASSPIPRENTEAFFGQGTRLTVV.

The V and J genes are TRBV12-3 or TRBV12-4 and TRBJ2-4; 8 nucleotides line up with TRBD1. V was pared by 6 bases and J by 0 bases, with 7 bases of the junction left unmatched. This CDR3 is built from 16 residues. CDR3 sequence: CASSDRGPLAKNIQYF. As DNA, the CDR3 is TGTGCCAGCAGCGACAGGGGACCATTAGCCAAAAACATTCAGTACTTC.